This TCR beta chain was observed in a study of beta chain features in type 1 diabetes. Points from the study as a whole: The question left open here concerned HLA type influencing TCRB rearrangement. The naive, central memory and Treg TCRB repertoires showed an apparent similarity that was greater among patients than among healthy donors. When Type 1 diabetes patients were examined, their TCRB CDR3s proved moderately but significantly shorter in all four CD4+ subsets.

About this clone: Its antigen remains unknown.

Expressed TCRB transcripts were sequenced because the isolated RNA had all been reverse transcribed beforehand. Clones were sequenced by immunoSEQ multiplex PCR, and TCRdb holds only the in-frame ones, with some missing. The table lists roughly 180,000 clones, about an eighth of them singletons. Each donor gave one heparinised blood draw averaging around 120 mL. The ends lost 4 bases at V and 5 bases at J; junction bases unmatched: 5. The CDR3 sequence is 14 residues long. CDR1 is MNHEY, CDR2 SVGAGI, per germline. The chain carries TRBV6-5 and TRBJ2-4, with 7 bases fitting TRBD2. The sample consisted of central memory CD4+ T cells from blood. This sequence was found in a woman between 18 and 29 years old in good health. CDR3 amino acids: CASSSGTIQNIQYF. The CDR3 DNA reads TGTGCCAGCAGTTCAGGGACTATTCAAAACATTCAGTACTTC.